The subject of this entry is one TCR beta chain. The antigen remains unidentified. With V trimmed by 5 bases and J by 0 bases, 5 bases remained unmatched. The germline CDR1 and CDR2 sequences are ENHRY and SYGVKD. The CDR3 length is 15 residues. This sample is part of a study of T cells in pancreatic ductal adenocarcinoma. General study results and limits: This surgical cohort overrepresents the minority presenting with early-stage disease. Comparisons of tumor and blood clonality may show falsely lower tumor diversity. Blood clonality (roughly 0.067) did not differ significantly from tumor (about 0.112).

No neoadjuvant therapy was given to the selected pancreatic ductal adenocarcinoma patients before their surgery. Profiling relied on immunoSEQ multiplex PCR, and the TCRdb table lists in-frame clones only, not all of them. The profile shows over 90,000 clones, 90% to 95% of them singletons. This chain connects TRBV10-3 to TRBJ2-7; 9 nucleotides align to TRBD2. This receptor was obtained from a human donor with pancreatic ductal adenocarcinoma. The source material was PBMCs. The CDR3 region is CAISKAGGSSYEQYF. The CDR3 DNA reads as TGTGCCATCAGTAAGGCGGGAGGGAGCTCCTACGAGCAGTACTTC.